This TCR beta chain was profiled in a study of T cell repertoires in cytomegalovirus infection. Study-level background: From public TCR beta signatures came an indication of both CMV infection and matching HLA type.

TCRdb fed the reads into MiXCR, producing one record per CDR3 protein. The sample lists about 920,000 distinct CDR3 sequences; approximately 31% were seen once. The germline CDR1 and CDR2 sequences are MNHEY and SVGAGI. The CDR3 has 15 residues. J was trimmed by 8 bases and V by 7 bases; bases with no gene match: 11. In the case of this clonotype: The antigen is undetermined.

The genes are TRBV6-5 and TRBJ2-2; 9 bases are shared with TRBD2. The sample here was cultured CD8+ T cells from PBMCs, taken from culture after CMV antigen stimulation. The sequence was obtained from a human donor in good health (CMV status not recorded). Some clones in this sample may be carry-over from other donors' samples. The CDR3 DNA is TGTGCCAGCACCGGGATAGCGGGGGCGGTTGGGGAGCTGTTTTTT. Translation gives CASTGIAGAVGELFF.